This T cell receptor (beta chain) comes out of a study of blood T cell repertoires in COVID-19. Across the study: Sources were T cells, B-cell-depleted T cells, or PBMCs; the material itself was cDNA or gDNA.

The CDR3 totals 10 residues. Germline V gives CDR1 DFQATT, CDR2 SNEGSKA (reference sequence). Trimming removed 4 bases from V and 5 bases from J, with 6 bases in between. Profiled with immunoSEQ multiplex PCR; TCRdb holds only in-frame clones, not every one. The table lists roughly 32,000 clones, around 90% of them singletons, with 9.9% in the top ten. This clonotype was obtained from a human donor with active COVID-19. The donor label of this sample is uncertain. The chain is built from TRBV20-1 and TRBJ2-7; no clear D gene. Material: peripheral blood. CDR3 loop: CSAIQNEQYF. DNA for the CDR3: TGCAGTGCTATTCAGAACGAGCAGTACTTC.